The next 15 T cell receptor beta chains were all read from a single sample in a study of Tregs in tolerant kidney transplant recipients. Libraries were prepared by immunoSEQ multiplex PCR; TCRdb keeps only in-frame clonotypes and omits some of them. The sample includes around 31,000 clones, approximately 83% of them seen just once. The antigens for these receptors are not known. The sample comprised Tregs from blood cultured with allogeneic cells. The receptors originated from a human donor in good health.

This clone was seen once. The chain couples TRBV9 to TRBJ1-3; D perhaps matches TRBD1 (5 bases). The CDR3 consists of 16 residues. Germline loops: CDR1 SGDLS, CDR2 YYNGEE. Trimming left V 4 bases short and J 3 bases short, with 17 bases between. CDR3 residues: CASSRAGPSFGNTIYF. DNA for the CDR3: TGTGCCAGCAGCCGAGCGGGACCGTCATTTGGAAACACCATATATTTT.

This clone appeared a single time. The J gene is TRBJ2-7, the V gene TRBV5-4, with no clear D. The CDR3 consists of 14 residues. Germline loops: CDR1 SGHNT, CDR2 YYREEE (reference sequence). The V gene lost 0 bases and the J gene lost 0 bases, with 7 bases spanning the gap. The CDR3 DNA reads as TGTGCCAGCAGCTTGGGGGCAGACTCCTACGAGCAGTACTTC. This encodes CASSLGADSYEQYF.

As concerns this clone: A read error may produce the germline difference seen at one junction end. The chain employs TRBV12-5 and TRBJ2-7; D not certain. The CDR3 spans 11 residues. CDR1 is LGHNT, CDR2 FRNRAP, per germline. CDR3 coding DNA: TGTGCTAGTGGTTTGGAGAGGAGAGTTATCTTC. This sequence encodes CASGLERRVIF.

J is TRBJ2-7 and V is TRBV6-1, with a possible D match to TRBD1 (7 bases). The CDR3 totals 13 residues. The V gene lost 4 bases and the J gene lost 6 bases, with 13 bases spanning the gap. The germline gives CDR1 MNHNS, CDR2 SASEGT. The chain's CDR3 is CASSAAGGFEQYF. In DNA, the CDR3 is TGTGCCAGCAGTGCAGCAGGGGGGTTCGAGCAGTACTTC.

The chain combines TRBV6-1 with TRBJ2-7; the D gene is possibly TRBD2 (6 bases). The CDR3 totals 11 residues. The germline V gene has CDR1 MNHNS and CDR2 SASEGT. V was clipped by 6 bases and J by 4 bases, with 7 bases between them. The CDR3 here is CASRRGYEQYF. For the CDR3, the DNA is TGTGCCAGCAGACGGGGGTACGAGCAGTACTTC.

V is TRBV18 and J is TRBJ1-1; no reliable D call. The germline V gene encodes CDR1 KGHSH and CDR2 LQKENI. The ends were cut back, 5 bases at V and 0 bases at J, with 7 bases in the middle. The CDR3 sequence is 13 residues long. CDR3 DNA: TGTGCCAGCTCAGTCGGTTTGAACACTGAAGCTTTCTTT. Translating gives CASSVGLNTEAFF.

This sequence joins TRBV2 and TRBJ2-7; the D gene is possibly TRBD2 (6 bases). CDR1 is SNHLY and CDR2 is FYNNEI in the germline V gene. CDR3 length: 15 residues. V was clipped by 0 bases and J by 0 bases, with 9 bases between them. CDR3 in DNA: TGTGCCAGCAGTGAAGCCGGGGGATCCTCCTACGAGCAGTACTTC. Translated, it gives CASSEAGGSSYEQYF. Full variable domain (missing parts from reference TRBV2 and TRBJ2-7): EPEVTQTPSHQVTQMGQEVILRCVPISNHLYFYWYRQILGQKVEFLVSFYNNEISEKSEIFDDQFSVERPDGSNFTLKIRSTKLEDSAMYFCASSEAGGSSYEQYFGPGTRLTVT.

About this clone: Additional DNA sequences in this sample encode the identical CDR3. This chain links TRBV30 with TRBJ1-6; a possible D gene is TRBD1 (6 bases). Germline V gene sequence: CDR1 GTSNPN, CDR2 SVGIG (reference sequence). V lost 2 bases and J lost 7, with 24 bases in between. The CDR3 consists of 18 residues. The CDR3 loop reads CAWSLRYGGRGQNSPLHF. The CDR3 bases are TGTGCCTGGAGTCTCCGTTACGGGGGTCGGGGGCAGAATTCACCCCTCCACTTT.

CDR3 protein: CASRLERQGQYF. The CDR3 nucleotides are TGTGCCAGCAGGCTCGAAAGACAGGGACAGTACTTC. This rearrangement joins TRBV2 to TRBJ2-4; 7 bases are shared with TRBD1. The ends lost 6 bases at V and 13 bases at J; junction bases unmatched: 9. CDR1 is SNHLY, CDR2 FYNNEI, per germline. The CDR3 sequence is 12 residues long.

CDR3: CSVEMGGYGYTF. CDR3 DNA sequence: TGCAGCGTTGAAATGGGAGGCTATGGCTACACCTTC. The gene calls are TRBV29-1 and TRBJ1-2; the D is unclear. Germline V gene lookup returns CDR1 SQVTM and CDR2 ANQGSEA. The CDR3 sequence is 12 residues long. With 2 bases removed from V and 4 bases from J, the gap between germline ends came to 8 bases. Together with reference TRBV29-1 and TRBJ1-2, the CDR3 gives the full variable domain: SAVISQKPSRDICQRGTSLTIQCQVDSQVTMMFWYRQQPGQSLTLIATANQGSEATYESGFVIDKFPISRPNLTFSTLTVSNMSPEDSSIYLCSVEMGGYGYTFGSGTRLTVV.

The chain is built from TRBV29-1 and TRBJ2-3; TRBD1 matches at 9 bases. The germline V gene encodes CDR1 SQVTM and CDR2 ANQGSEA. The CDR3 covers 14 residues. V shed 3 bases, J shed 6 bases, and the junction held 7 bases outside the gene matches. The CDR3 coding sequence is TGCAGCGTTGAGCCGGGACAGGGTGGGGATACGCAGTATTTT. It codes for CSVEPGQGGDTQYF.

This sequence joins TRBV10-3 and TRBJ2-7, with a tentative D call TRBD2 (6 bases). Germline V lookup: CDR1 ENHRY, CDR2 SYGVKD. This CDR3 is 14 amino acids long. Deletions cut 6 bases from V and 5 bases from J, with 17 bases between. CDR3 DNA: TGTGCCATCAGAGGGACTGGCCGCTCGCACGAGCAGTACTTC. Translated, it gives CAIRGTGRSHEQYF.

The chain couples TRBV5-1 to TRBJ2-3; tentatively, D is TRBD1 or TRBD2 (5 bases each). The CDR3 runs 18 residues. Between the trimmed V and J ends, which lost 4 bases and 2 bases, there was a span of 23 bases. From germline, CDR1 is SGHRS and CDR2 YFSETQ. DNA of the CDR3: TGCGCCAGCAGCCCAGGAAGGGACCCGGGATACTCCACAGATACGCAGTATTTT. Its translation is CASSPGRDPGYSTDTQYF.

J is TRBJ1-6 and V is TRBV7-9, with D uncertain. Germline V CDR1 and CDR2: SEHNR, FQNEAQ (reference sequence). V was cut by 1 base and J by 8 bases, with 12 bases left in between. The length of the CDR3 is 15 residues. Here the CDR3 DNA reads TGTGCCAGCAGCTTAGGGCGGGGTGTTGATTCACCCCTCCACTTT. Translated: CASSLGRGVDSPLHF.

The chain uses TRBV11-2 and TRBJ2-5; tentatively, D is TRBD2 (6 bases). The germline CDR1 and CDR2 sequences are SGHAT and FQNNGV. V lost 5 bases, J lost 4 bases, and 14 bases lay in between. This CDR3 is 14 amino acids long. The CDR3 DNA sequence: TGTGCCAGCAGCCGCCGGACTACTGGAGAGACCCAGTACTTC. The encoded protein is CASSRRTTGETQYF.